The 16 T cell receptor beta chains given below trace back to one sample, sequenced in a study of cytomegalovirus exposure and HLA in healthy donors. PCR was performed using 60 Vbeta and 13 Jbeta primers. Repertoires were generated with immunoSEQ multiplex PCR, while TCRdb's copy carries only in-frame clones and drops some. This sample yields over 200,000 clones, of which about 84% are seen a single time; over 1% belongs to the top ten. Sequenced: PBMCs. These receptors originate from a human donor in good health.

This clone was counted only a few times. The CDR3: CASSFGGSYNEQFF. CDR3 DNA sequence: TGTGCCAGCAGCTTCGGCGGGTCGTACAATGAGCAGTTCTTC. The chain combines TRBV7-9 with TRBJ2-1, with a possible D match to TRBD2 (5 bases). The CDR3 totals 14 residues. Germline loops: CDR1 SEHNR, CDR2 FQNEAQ (reference sequence). Trimming left V 3 bases short and J 4 bases short, with 10 bases between.

The rearrangement links TRBV21-1 to TRBJ2-7; the tabulated D call, TRBD1, remains unverified against the DNA. TRBV21-1 is tagged as a pseudogene. CDR3 length: 18 residues. CDR3 sequence (DNA): TGTGCCAGCAGCAAATATGGTAGGTTTCGGGACAGCTCCTACGAGCAGTACTTC. Translated, it gives CASSKYGRFRDSSYEQYF.

The chain is built from TRBV28 and TRBJ1-5; TRBD1 agrees at 8 bases. This CDR3 spans 19 amino acids. The germline CDR1 and CDR2 sequences are MDHEN and SYDVKM. Unmatched junction bases numbered 21, after V lost 7 bases and J lost 4 bases. The CDR3 DNA reads TGTGCCAGCACCCAGTCCTTTTTGAGGACAGGGCAAGTTAATCAGCCCCAGCATTTT. Amino acid sequence: CASTQSFLRTGQVNQPQHF.

DNA for the CDR3: TGTGCCAGCAGCTTCCGTGGACAGGGCCCCTACGAGCAGTACTTC. It translates to CASSFRGQGPYEQYF. V is TRBV7-2 and J is TRBJ2-5; 8 bases are shared with TRBD1. Near its end, the DNA agrees better with TRBJ2-7, so the J call may be wrong. CDR1 SGHTA and CDR2 FQGNSA come from the germline V gene. The CDR3 loop spans 15 amino acids.

This clone has just one count. The chain employs TRBV18 and TRBJ2-2; D remains ambiguous. The germline V and J ends were trimmed by 3 bases and 0 bases, with 11 bases remaining between them. The CDR3 is 16 residues long. Germline CDR1 KGHSH, CDR2 LQKENI. CDR3 DNA sequence: TGTGCCAGCTCACCCCCATCACTTCCGAACACCGGGGAGCTGTTTTTT. Amino acid sequence: CASSPPSLPNTGELFF.

V is TRBV2 and J is TRBJ2-1, with 9 bases aligning to TRBD2. Looked up from germline, CDR1 is SNHLY and CDR2 is FYNNEI. The CDR3 covers 15 residues. The junction had 5 bases not matched to a gene; V was cut back by 6 bases and J by 2 bases. This chain's CDR3 is CASRGLASTYNEQFF. CDR3 nucleotides: TGTGCCAGCAGGGGACTAGCATCTACCTACAATGAGCAGTTCTTC.

The V and J genes are TRBV9 and TRBJ2-1; a weak D match, TRBD2 (5 bases). V was pared by 2 bases and J by 9 bases, with 12 bases between. The CDR3 extends over 13 amino acids. Germline assignment: CDR1 SGDLS and CDR2 YYNGEE. The CDR3 bases are TGTGCCAGCAGCGTCCGTCCCGGAGGTGAGCAGTTCTTC. Its translation: CASSVRPGGEQFF.

CDR3 coding DNA: TGTGCCAGCAGCACAGCACGGGGGAAAAACTACGAGCAGTACTTC. It is translated as CASSTARGKNYEQYF. The gene calls are TRBV7-9 and TRBJ2-7, with D perhaps TRBD2 (6 bases). Germline V gene data show CDR1 as SEHNR and CDR2 as FQNEAQ (reference sequence). CDR3 size: 15 residues. The germline V and J ends were trimmed by 5 bases and 3 bases, with 17 bases remaining between them.

The rearrangement uses TRBV19 and TRBJ2-3; 8 bases line up with TRBD2. This CDR3 spans 15 amino acids. Germline lookup yields CDR1 LNHDA and CDR2 SQIVND (reference sequence). The V segment lost 6 bases and the J segment 4 bases; nucleotides outside the gene matches: 9. CDR3 residues: CASRARREDADTQYF. The CDR3 bases are TGTGCCAGTAGAGCGAGGCGGGAGGACGCAGATACGCAGTATTTT.

This clone was counted a single time. V gene TRBV6-5 combines with J gene TRBJ1-6, with 8 positions matching TRBD1. Germline lookup yields CDR1 MNHEY and CDR2 SVGAGI. CDR3 length: 14 residues. Losses at the gene ends were 5 bases for V and 8 bases for J; bases not matched to a gene: 5. DNA for the CDR3: TGTGCCAGCAGTCGACAGGGGAAGGATTCACCCCTCCACTTT. Protein: CASSRQGKDSPLHF.

V and J are TRBV7-6 and TRBJ2-2; 12 bases are shared with TRBD2. This CDR3 is 18 amino acids long. Looked up from germline, CDR1 is SGHVS and CDR2 is FNYEAQ. V lost 4 bases, J lost 4 bases, and 10 bases stayed unmatched. The CDR3 region is CASSWTSGDQTSTGELFF. The DNA for the CDR3 is TGTGCCAGCAGCTGGACTAGCGGGGACCAAACCTCCACCGGGGAGCTGTTTTTT.

The chain combines TRBV6-1 with TRBJ1-1, with a tentative D call TRBD1 (6 bases). The CDR3 is made up of 13 amino acids. In germline, CDR1 is MNHNS, CDR2 SASEGT. Deletions cut 6 bases from V and 6 bases from J, with 14 bases between. In nucleotides, the CDR3 is TGTGCCAGCAGGATGACAGGCTCATCTGAAGCTTTCTTT. It yields the protein CASRMTGSSEAFF.

CDR3 bases: TGTGCCAGCAGCGTAGCGTCTAGTAGTTTTGGCACAGATACGCAGTATTTT. Translation: CASSVASSSFGTDTQYF. V usage is TRBV9 and J usage is TRBJ2-3; D gene uncertain. Deletions cut 0 bases from V and 1 base from J, with 15 bases between. Germline CDR1 and CDR2: SGDLS and YYNGEE. The CDR3 length is 17 residues. The whole variable domain, filled in from reference TRBV9 and TRBJ2-3, reads DSGVTQTPKHLITATGQRVTLRCSPRSGDLSVYWYQQSLDQGLQFLIQYYNGEERAKGNILERFSAQQFPDLHSELNLSSLELGDSALYFCASSVASSSFGTDTQYFGPGTRLTVL.

The chain combines TRBV7-9 with TRBJ1-1; perhaps TRBD1 as D (5 bases). Germline CDR1 reads SEHNR; CDR2 reads FQNEAQ (reference sequence). The CDR3 is made up of 16 amino acids. The V end was cut by 3 bases, the J end by 4 bases, with 18 bases between. CDR3 protein: CASSFRRGSGRTEAFF. The DNA of the CDR3 is TGTGCCAGCAGCTTCCGGCGGGGGTCGGGGCGCACTGAAGCTTTCTTT.

V gene TRBV2 combines with J gene TRBJ1-5; tentatively, D is TRBD1 (6 bases). Deletions cut 7 bases from V and 7 bases from J, with 17 bases between. From germline, CDR1 is SNHLY and CDR2 FYNNEI. This CDR3 spans 14 amino acids. This chain's CDR3 is CASTLGGGGQPQHF. The CDR3, as DNA: TGTGCCAGCACTCTCGGGGGGGGCGGACAGCCCCAGCATTTT.

As DNA, the CDR3 is TGTGCCAGCAGCTTCCGCGCAGGGGATGAGCAGTTCTTC. It translates to CASSFRAGDEQFF. The V call is TRBV5-4, the J call TRBJ2-1; D might be TRBD1 (6 bases). The ends were cut back, 2 bases at V and 8 bases at J, with 11 bases in the middle. The CDR3 spans 13 residues. Germline V gives CDR1 SGHNT, CDR2 YYREEE (reference sequence). Based on the CDR3 plus reference TRBV5-4 and TRBJ2-1, the full variable domain is ETGVTQSPTHLIKTRGQQVTLRCSSQSGHNTVSWYQQALGQGPQFIFQYYREEENGRGNFPPRFSGLQFPNYSSELNVNALELDDSALYLCASSFRAGDEQFFGPGTRLTVL.